Here is one T cell receptor (beta chain) with its context. Its antigen remains unidentified. It has no much larger one-base neighbor in the sample; base qualities were not kept. These data originate in a study of post-analysis software for immune sequencing data (dated by TCRdb to between 2015 and 2016). With respect to the entire study: Disease courses on record covered relapsing-remitting, secondary progressive and progressive-relapsing multiple sclerosis, though some patients had no subtype annotation. The patient repertoires were compared against more than 10 previously published healthy control repertoires obtained from donors aged 6 to 25 years. A subset of samples was prepared in parallel using single-end sample barcoding, then pooled and co-amplified after Illumina adapter ligation. Study-wide findings and limitations: Significantly higher frequencies in patients than in controls were found for five or six TRBV segments, including TRBV5-6, TRBV5-1 and TRBV20-1. Direct clustering with F measure revealed strong co-clustering of samples prepared in the same batch, which led to a batch-effect correction. Normalized Chao1 diversity was significantly lower in multiple sclerosis patients than controls, suggesting substantial peripheral T-cell clonal expansion. The control group was slightly older than the multiple sclerosis patient group.

Library preparation used PCR. The data were produced on an Illumina HiSeq 2500. Unique molecular identifiers were incorporated into TCR beta cDNA libraries to reduce PCR and sequencing biases. Every 1 to 10 million input T cells yielded 500,000 or so cDNA molecules, meaning each molecule approximated one T cell. The same protocol used for the earlier healthy control dataset was applied to prepare and sequence the patient libraries. Within a given batch, samples were prepared together, multiplexed and sequenced on the same HiSeq lane. Turning to the authors' computational methods: MIGEC handled the raw barcoded reads, throwing out single-read molecular identifier groups before consensus assembly and CDR3 extraction. VDJtools was used for post-analysis of the clonotype tables, and diversity was normalized by down-sampling every dataset to the size of the smallest sample. In repertoire overlap clustering, CDR3 amino acid sequences, but not nucleotide sequences, were matched to correct batch-related cross-sample contamination. The public reads were quality trimmed at Q25 with fastp and then assembled into clones with MiXCR by TCRdb, keeping productive beta chains. CDR3 protein duplicates are merged, each entry listing the most common genes and DNA. It is TCRdb's table, rather than the study itself, that gives the V and J calls and clone size. The sample data list over 700,000 distinct CDR3 sequences, and roughly 30% of these were observed just once. The top ten clones comprise roughly 0.57% of the sample.

TCR beta repertoires were profiled from peripheral blood of 10 to 15 young patients with multiple sclerosis to demonstrate the VDJtools post-analysis software. The multiple sclerosis patients were children and adolescents between roughly 6 and 16 years of age. The CDR3 goes from the cysteine to the phenylalanine over 15 residues. This entry keeps only the CDR3 DNA: 45 bases, framed from base 1. The germline V end is reduced by 1 base and the J end by 1 base; junction bases left unmatched: 3. The CDR1 and CDR2 encoded by the germline V gene are SGDLS and YYNGEE. The clonotype comes from a girl aged 5 to 17 with multiple sclerosis. The specimen was blood. Recombination joined TRBV9 with TRBJ2-5, with 8 central nucleotides matching TRBD1. The bases are TGTGCCAGCAGCGTAAGACAGGGGCCCCAAGAGACCCAGTACTTC. Its protein is CASSVRQGPQETQYF.